Listed here are 20 T cell receptor beta chains from one sample, sequenced in a study of spatial heterogeneity in lung cancer. TCRdb fed the 5' RACE reads into MiXCR, producing one record per CDR3 protein. The table includes about 82,000 distinct CDR3 sequences, around 12% detected once. Sample time point: sample taken at primary tumor resection. Material for sequencing was whole RNA from tumor, nontumor lung or frozen PBMC, left unsorted. The specimen was PBMCs, collected at surgery. All receptors derive from a male donor with early-stage non-small cell lung cancer.

This clonotype was detected ten times or more. The CDR3 sequence: CAWSAGPNQPQHF. The CDR3 DNA reads TGTGCCTGGAGCGCTGGGCCCAATCAGCCCCAGCATTTT. The chain employs TRBV30 and TRBJ1-5; D uncertain. The CDR3 spans 13 residues. Trimming left V 3 bases short and J 3 bases short, with 9 bases between. Germline V CDR1 and CDR2: GTSNPN, SVGIG (reference sequence). Filled out from reference TRBV30 and TRBJ1-5, the complete variable domain reads SQTIHQWPATLVQPVGSPLSLECTVEGTSNPNLYWYRQAAGRGLQLLFYSVGIGQISSEVPQNLSASRPQDRQFILSSKKLLLSDSGFYLCAWSAGPNQPQHFGDGTRLSIL.

The chain joins TRBV20-1 to TRBJ1-5, with 7 bases lining up with TRBD1. Losses at the gene ends were 4 bases for V and 7 bases for J; bases not matched to a gene: 4. In germline, CDR1 is DFQATT, CDR2 SNEGSKA (reference sequence). The CDR3 covers 12 residues. CDR3: CSATGGDQPQHF. For the CDR3, the DNA is TGCAGTGCTACAGGGGGTGACCAGCCCCAGCATTTT.

The V and J genes are TRBV18 and TRBJ2-1, with D possibly being TRBD1 (5 bases). Germline V lookup: CDR1 KGHSH, CDR2 LQKENI. With 3 bases removed from V and 1 base from J, the gap between germline ends came to 13 bases. CDR3 size: 16 residues. The CDR3 loop reads CASSPGQGGSYNEQFF. In DNA, the CDR3 is TGTGCCAGCTCACCTGGTCAGGGTGGATCCTACAATGAGCAGTTCTTC.

The gene calls are TRBV20-1 and TRBJ2-5; the D call may be TRBD1 or TRBD2 (5 bases each). V lost 4 bases and J 5 bases, leaving 14 bases between the germline ends. The CDR3 covers 13 residues. Looked up from germline, CDR1 is DFQATT and CDR2 is SNEGSKA (reference sequence). CDR3 in amino acids: CSAMGDGGETQYF. The CDR3 bases are TGCAGTGCTATGGGGGACGGTGGGGAGACCCAGTACTTC.

V gene TRBV5-5 combines with J gene TRBJ1-2; D unresolved. Per the germline V gene, CDR1 is SGHKS and CDR2 is YYEKEE (reference sequence). This CDR3 has 16 amino acids. Trimming left V 4 bases short and J 5 bases short, with 21 bases between. CDR3 amino acids: CASSAPPQVRIYGYTF. For the CDR3, the DNA is TGTGCCAGCAGCGCACCTCCCCAGGTCCGAATTTATGGCTACACCTTC.

This clonotype was seen repeatedly, ten times or more. The genes are TRBV11-2 and TRBJ2-3; TRBD2 is a possible D gene (6 bases). The germline gives CDR1 SGHAT, CDR2 FQNNGV. The CDR3 consists of 15 residues. Trimming cost V 2 bases and J 1 base, with 10 bases left between them. CDR3 region: CASSLRGGGTDTQYF. The CDR3 DNA reads as TGTGCCAGCAGCTTAAGGGGAGGTGGCACAGATACGCAGTATTTT. Full variable domain (remainder filled in from reference TRBV11-2 and TRBJ2-3): EAGVAQSPRYKIIEKRQSVAFWCNPISGHATLYWYQQILGQGPKLLIQFQNNGVVDDSQLPKDRFSAERLKGVDSTLKIQPAKLEDSAVYLCASSLRGGGTDTQYFGPGTRLTVL.

The gene calls are TRBV6-2 or TRBV6-3 and TRBJ2-5, with TRBD2 identical over 8 bases. This CDR3 is 15 amino acids long. Germline CDR1 and CDR2: MNHEY and SVGEGT. The J segment lost 5 bases and the V segment lost 7 bases, leaving 12 bases of the junction unmatched. The CDR3 loop is CASTRLALTTETQYF. CDR3 in DNA: TGTGCCAGCACCCGACTAGCGCTTACAACGGAGACCCAGTACTTC.

There are a few counts of this clonotype. CDR3 sequence reads: CASSLGTGRATEAFF. DNA of the CDR3: TGCGCCAGCAGCTTGGGAACGGGCAGGGCCACTGAAGCTTTCTTT. This sequence joins TRBV5-1 and TRBJ1-1; perhaps TRBD1 as D (5 bases). In germline, CDR1 is SGHRS, CDR2 YFSETQ. The V and J ends lost 0 bases and 4 bases respectively, with 13 bases between them. This CDR3 is built from 15 residues.

The rearrangement uses TRBV7-3 and TRBJ2-1, with 7 bases aligning to TRBD2. Per the germline V gene, CDR1 is SGHTA and CDR2 is FQGTGA. Unmatched junction bases numbered 8, after V lost 5 bases and J lost 7 bases. The CDR3 is 14 amino acids. The CDR3 sequence is CASSPWGGSNEQFF. The CDR3 DNA reads as TGTGCCAGCAGCCCTTGGGGGGGGAGTAATGAGCAGTTCTTC. Looking up the rest from reference TRBV7-3 and TRBJ2-1 gives the full variable domain: GAGVSQTPSNKVTEKGKYVELRCDPISGHTALYWYRQSLGQGPEFLIYFQGTGAADDSGLPNDRFFAVRPEGSVSTLKIQRTERGDSAVYLCASSPWGGSNEQFFGPGTRLTVL.

This clonotype was recorded many times. V is TRBV10-3 and J is TRBJ2-3; D not certain. Germline CDR1 ENHRY, CDR2 SYGVKD. This CDR3 comprises 15 residues. V was clipped by 4 bases and J by 0 bases, with 11 bases between them. The CDR3 is CAISGTSISTDTQYF. CDR3 DNA sequence: TGTGCCATCAGTGGTACCTCCATCAGCACAGATACGCAGTATTTT.

V gene TRBV20-1 combines with J gene TRBJ2-5; tentative D call: TRBD2 (9 bases). This CDR3 has 19 amino acids. V gave up 5 bases and J gave up 8 bases, with 36 bases separating them. Germline-derived CDR1 and CDR2 are DFQATT and SNEGSKA (reference sequence). CDR3 DNA: TGCAGTGCTTCCCCAGGACAGGGAGCCAAGCGGGAGGAAAGAGAAACCCAGTACTTC. Translating it yields CSASPGQGAKREERETQYF.

This chain connects TRBV24-1 to TRBJ2-5; D remains ambiguous. Germline V gives CDR1 KGHDR, CDR2 SFDVKD. There are 13 residues in the CDR3. V gave up 9 bases and J gave up 0 bases, with 10 bases separating them. CDR3 nucleotide sequence: TGTGCCACCGGTAGTCGGGACCAAGAGACCCAGTACTTC. Its translation: CATGSRDQETQYF.

This clonotype occurred a few times. The V call is TRBV9, the J call TRBJ2-5; D is ambiguous. Germline assignment: CDR1 SGDLS and CDR2 YYNGEE. V was cut by 4 bases and J by 1 base, with 17 bases left in between. The CDR3 runs 16 residues. The CDR3 region has the DNA TGTGCCAGCAGCCCTCGGTATGGGCACCGCCAAGAGACCCAGTACTTC. Its protein is CASSPRYGHRQETQYF.

This clonotype was seen only a few times. The rearrangement links TRBV5-1 to TRBJ2-2; the match to TRBD1 covers 9 bases. V trimming: 5 bases; J trimming: 6 bases; junction bases outside the gene matches: 14. The CDR3 covers 17 residues. CDR1 and CDR2 (germline): SGHRS, YFSETQ. CDR3 bases: TGCGCCAGCAGTTATAATCCCGGGACAGGGAAGGCCGGGGAGCTGTTTTTT. Its translation is CASSYNPGTGKAGELFF.

A few counts support this clonotype. This chain links TRBV5-4 with TRBJ2-3; 11 bases map to TRBD2. CDR3 length equals 20 residues. CDR1 SGHNT and CDR2 YYREEE come from the germline V gene (reference sequence). The V segment lost 3 bases and the J segment 6 bases; nucleotides outside the gene matches: 21. DNA for the CDR3: TGTGCCAGCAGCTGGGGCCTTGGGCTAGCGGGAGGCGTTAGGACCGATACGCAGTATTTT. Its protein product is CASSWGLGLAGGVRTDTQYF.

The chain employs TRBV12-3 or TRBV12-4 and TRBJ2-1, with 9 positions matching TRBD1. This CDR3 contains 13 residues. V shed 11 bases and J 5 bases; nucleotides not matched to a gene: 7. The CDR3 protein is CAGRQGVNNEQFF. The CDR3 nucleotides read TGTGCCGGCCGACAGGGGGTAAACAATGAGCAGTTCTTC.

There are a few counts of this clonotype. V is TRBV9 and J is TRBJ2-7; tentative D call: TRBD2 (5 bases). CDR1 is SGDLS, CDR2 YYNGEE, per germline. The CDR3 spans 14 residues. V lost 3 bases to trimming and J lost 2 bases, with 12 bases between them. The CDR3 nucleotides are TGTGCCAGCAGCGCTGGGAGCGCGACCTACGAGCAGTACTTC. Amino acid sequence: CASSAGSATYEQYF. The variable domain in full, with the rest retrieved from reference TRBV9 and TRBJ2-7, is DSGVTQTPKHLITATGQRVTLRCSPRSGDLSVYWYQQSLDQGLQFLIQYYNGEERAKGNILERFSAQQFPDLHSELNLSSLELGDSALYFCASSAGSATYEQYFGPGTRLTVT.

This clonotype was counted between two and nine times. The chain is built from TRBV11-2 and TRBJ1-1; 8 bases match TRBD1. Germline loops: CDR1 SGHAT, CDR2 FQNNGV. J was trimmed by 3 bases and V by 1 base; bases with no gene match: 4. The CDR3 spans 15 residues. The CDR3 DNA reads as TGTGCCAGCAGCTTAGTGGCAGGGGGCCACACTGAAGCTTTCTTT. It translates to CASSLVAGGHTEAFF.

This clonotype has a handful of counts. The CDR3 is CASRRTSGANTGELFF. CDR3 in DNA: TGTGCCAGCAGACGGACTAGCGGAGCGAACACCGGGGAGCTGTTTTTT. The chain employs TRBV27 and TRBJ2-2; TRBD2 matches at 10 bases. With 6 bases clipped from V and 0 bases from J, the junction kept 4 bases outside the gene matches. This CDR3 is built from 16 residues. Germline loops: CDR1 MNHEY, CDR2 SMNVEV (reference sequence).

This clonotype was seen repeatedly, ten times or more. This rearrangement joins TRBV7-3 to TRBJ2-6; no reliable D call. Between the trimmed V and J ends, which lost 3 bases and 2 bases, there was a span of 11 bases. From germline, CDR1 is SGHTA and CDR2 FQGTGA. This CDR3 contains 16 residues. This chain's CDR3 is CASSLGLGAGANVLTF. DNA for the CDR3: TGTGCCAGCAGCTTGGGTTTAGGCGCTGGGGCCAACGTCCTGACTTTC.